This TCR beta chain was documented in a study of OX40 agonist ivuxolimab in advanced cancers. Study-wide background: The patients received agonistic anti-OX40 (CD134) antibody ivuxolimab. Dose-escalation patients were diagnosed with hepatocellular carcinoma, melanoma, renal cell cancer or head and neck cancer. One patient with hepatocellular carcinoma and two with cutaneous melanoma, three in all, had partial responses. The study, taken as a whole, reports: Some nonresponders likewise displayed low normalized T-cell clonal expansion.

This clone has a handful of counts. Its specificity is not known. Using immunoSEQ multiplex PCR, the repertoire was profiled, and TCRdb retains in-frame clones only, with some absent. The sample has over 50,000 clones, around 89% seen once. Germline CDR1 is GTSNPN and CDR2 is SVGIG (reference sequence). The length of the CDR3 is 13 residues. V was shortened by 0 bases and J by 6 bases, with 9 bases between the two germline ends. The J gene is TRBJ1-5, the V gene TRBV30; D is undetermined. This specimen was CD4+ or CD8+ T cells sorted from blood, taken in a trial of the OX40 agonist ivuxolimab. The clonotype originates from an adult with an advanced solid tumor such as melanoma, head and neck, liver or kidney cancer. CDR3 sequence (DNA): TGTGCCTGGAGTGTGGGAGAGAGTCAGCCCCAGCATTTT. It encodes CAWSVGESQPQHF.